What follows is one TCR beta chain and its context. The source of the sample is a study of shared clonotypes between healthy human individuals. CD45RO-negative, CCR7-positively selected cells formed the naive CD8 fraction, excluding terminally differentiated effector memory CD45RA+ cells. Genomic DNA from each subset was divided evenly over several immunoSEQ plates. The repertoire was sequenced with immunoSEQ multiplex PCR; TCRdb's copy has only in-frame clones and lacks some. The data show some 2 million clones, about 95% seen once. Germline CDR1 reads SGHAT; CDR2 reads FQNNGV. Deletions cut 4 bases from V and 2 bases from J, with 9 bases between. The CDR3 loop spans 13 amino acids.

What was sequenced was naive CD8+ T cells sorted from blood. The chain joins TRBV11-2 to TRBJ2-7, with D possibly being TRBD1 or TRBD2 (6 bases each). This receptor was identified in a man younger than 35 in good health. The CDR3 spells CASSSRGPYEQYF. CDR3 sequence (DNA): TGTGCCAGCAGCTCCCGGGGGCCCTACGAGCAGTACTTC. The whole variable domain, filled in from reference TRBV11-2 and TRBJ2-7, reads EAGVAQSPRYKIIEKRQSVAFWCNPISGHATLYWYQQILGQGPKLLIQFQNNGVVDDSQLPKDRFSAERLKGVDSTLKIQPAKLEDSAVYLCASSSRGPYEQYFGPGTRLTVT.